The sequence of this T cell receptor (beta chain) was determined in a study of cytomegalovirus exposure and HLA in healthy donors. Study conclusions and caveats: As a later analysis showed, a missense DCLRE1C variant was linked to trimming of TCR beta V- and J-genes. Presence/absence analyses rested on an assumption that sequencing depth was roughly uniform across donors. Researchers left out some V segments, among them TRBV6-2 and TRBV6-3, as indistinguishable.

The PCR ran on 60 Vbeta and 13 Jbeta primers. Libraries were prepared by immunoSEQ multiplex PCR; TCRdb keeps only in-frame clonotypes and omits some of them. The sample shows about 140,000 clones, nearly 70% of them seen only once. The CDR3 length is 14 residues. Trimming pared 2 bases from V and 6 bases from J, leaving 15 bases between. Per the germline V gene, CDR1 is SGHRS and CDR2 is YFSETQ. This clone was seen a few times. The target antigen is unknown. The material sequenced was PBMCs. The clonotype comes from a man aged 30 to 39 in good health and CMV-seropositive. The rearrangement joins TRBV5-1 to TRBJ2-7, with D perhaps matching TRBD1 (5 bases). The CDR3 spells CASSFGQGRSEQYF. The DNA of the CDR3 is TGCGCCAGCAGCTTTGGGCAGGGCAGATCCGAGCAGTACTTC.